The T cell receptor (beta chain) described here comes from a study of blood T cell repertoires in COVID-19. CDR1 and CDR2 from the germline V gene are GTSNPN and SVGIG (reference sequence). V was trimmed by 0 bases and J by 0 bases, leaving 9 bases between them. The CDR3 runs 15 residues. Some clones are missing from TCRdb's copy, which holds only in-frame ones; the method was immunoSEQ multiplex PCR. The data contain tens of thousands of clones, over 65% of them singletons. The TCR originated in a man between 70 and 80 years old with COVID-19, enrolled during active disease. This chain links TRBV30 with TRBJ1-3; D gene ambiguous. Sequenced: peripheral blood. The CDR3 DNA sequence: TGTGCCTGGAGTGTACACAAGAACTCTGGAAACACCATATATTTT. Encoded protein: CAWSVHKNSGNTIYF.